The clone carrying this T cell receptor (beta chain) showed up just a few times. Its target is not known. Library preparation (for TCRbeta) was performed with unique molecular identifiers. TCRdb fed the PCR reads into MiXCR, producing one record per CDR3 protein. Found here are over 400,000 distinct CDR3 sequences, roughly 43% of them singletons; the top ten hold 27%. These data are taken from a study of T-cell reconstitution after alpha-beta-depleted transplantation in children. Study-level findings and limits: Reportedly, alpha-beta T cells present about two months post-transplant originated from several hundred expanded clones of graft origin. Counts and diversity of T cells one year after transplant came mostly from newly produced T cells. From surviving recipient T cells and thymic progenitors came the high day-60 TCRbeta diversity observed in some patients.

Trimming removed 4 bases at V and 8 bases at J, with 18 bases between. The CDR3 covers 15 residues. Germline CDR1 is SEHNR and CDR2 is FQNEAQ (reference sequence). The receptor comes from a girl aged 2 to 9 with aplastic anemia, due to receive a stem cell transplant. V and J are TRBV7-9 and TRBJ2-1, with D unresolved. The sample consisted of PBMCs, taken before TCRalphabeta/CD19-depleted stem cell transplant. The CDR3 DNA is TGTGCCAGCAGCTGGGCAGGCGGACGGGCGGATGAGCAGTTCTTC. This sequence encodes CASSWAGGRADEQFF.